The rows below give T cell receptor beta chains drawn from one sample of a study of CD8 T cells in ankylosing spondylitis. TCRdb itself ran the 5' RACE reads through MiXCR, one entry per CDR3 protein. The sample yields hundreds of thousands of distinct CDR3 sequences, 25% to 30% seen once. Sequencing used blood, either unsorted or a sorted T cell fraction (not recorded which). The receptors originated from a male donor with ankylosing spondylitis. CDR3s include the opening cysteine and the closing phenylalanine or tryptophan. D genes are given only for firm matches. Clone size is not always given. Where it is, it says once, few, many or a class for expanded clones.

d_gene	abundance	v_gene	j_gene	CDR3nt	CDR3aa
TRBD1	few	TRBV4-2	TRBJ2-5	TGTGCCAGCAGCCAAAGGACAGGGGGCGGGCAAGAGACCCAGTACTTC	CASSQRTGGGQETQYF
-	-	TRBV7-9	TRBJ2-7	TGTGCCAGCAGCTTAGCGTCGGGACCCAGAGGTGAGCAGTACTTC	CASSLASGPRGEQYF
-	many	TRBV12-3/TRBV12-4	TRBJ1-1	TGTGCCAGCAGAGACACCGGGGGTACTGAAGCTTTCTTT	CASRDTGGTEAFF
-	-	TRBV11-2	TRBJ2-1	TGTGCCAGCAGCCCTGGGCAGGGCCAGTTCTTC	CASSPGQGQFF
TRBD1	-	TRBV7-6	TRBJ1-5	TGTGCCAGCAGCTTACTTCCGGGGACAGGAGGAAATCAGCCCCAGCATTTT	CASSLLPGTGGNQPQHF
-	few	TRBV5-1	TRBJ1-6	TGCGCCAGCAGCCGGGGTCAGGGTATGGGTTCACCCCTCCACTTT	CASSRGQGMGSPLHF
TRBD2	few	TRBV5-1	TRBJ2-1	TGCGCCAGCAGCTTGGCCAAGACTAGCGGGAGAGGTGAGCAGTTCTTC	CASSLAKTSGRGEQFF
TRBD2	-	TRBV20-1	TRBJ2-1	TGCAGTGTCCGGACTAGCGGGAGCGCCTACAATGAGCAGTTCTTC	CSVRTSGSAYNEQFF
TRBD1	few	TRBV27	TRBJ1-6	TGTGCCAGCAGTCCCACAGGGGTGTATAATTCACCCCTCCACTTT	CASSPTGVYNSPLHF
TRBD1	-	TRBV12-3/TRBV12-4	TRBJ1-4	TGTGCCAGCAGTTCGGCCCTGGGACAGGGCGGCGGTGAAAAACTGTTTTTT	CASSSALGQGGGEKLFF
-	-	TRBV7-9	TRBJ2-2	TGTGCCAGCAGCTCCCCGAGCGGAGGAAACACCGGGGAGCTGTTTTTT	CASSSPSGGNTGELFF
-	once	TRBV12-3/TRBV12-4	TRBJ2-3	TGTGCCAGCCGTAAAGGACTGTACAGCACAGATACGCAGTATTTT	CASRKGLYSTDTQYF
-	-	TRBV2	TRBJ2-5	TGTGCCAGCAAAGGCGCAATCCAAGAGACCCAGTACTTC	CASKGAIQETQYF
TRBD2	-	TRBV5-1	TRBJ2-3	TGCGCCAGCAGCTTGGAGGTGGGAGGGCCGGGCACAGATACGCAGTATTTT	CASSLEVGGPGTDTQYF
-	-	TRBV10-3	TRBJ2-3	TGTGCCATCAGTGAGTCAACAGGCACAGATACGCAGTATTTT	CAISESTGTDTQYF
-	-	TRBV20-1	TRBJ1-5	TGCAGTGCTAGGGGGGGGTTCAATCAGCCCCAGCATTTT	CSARGGFNQPQHF